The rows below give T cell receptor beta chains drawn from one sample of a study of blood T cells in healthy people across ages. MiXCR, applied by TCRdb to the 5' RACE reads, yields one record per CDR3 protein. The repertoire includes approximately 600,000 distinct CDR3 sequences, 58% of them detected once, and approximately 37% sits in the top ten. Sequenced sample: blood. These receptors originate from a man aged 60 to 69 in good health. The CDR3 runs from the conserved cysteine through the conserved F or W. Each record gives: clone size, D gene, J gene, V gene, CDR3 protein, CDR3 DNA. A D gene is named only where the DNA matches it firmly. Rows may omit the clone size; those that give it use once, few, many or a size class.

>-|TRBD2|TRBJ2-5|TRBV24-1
CATRDSGLAQETQYF
TGTGCCACCAGGGATTCGGGACTAGCCCAAGAGACCCAGTACTTC
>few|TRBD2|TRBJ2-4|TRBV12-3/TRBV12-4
CASREQRGGQQYF
TGTGCCAGCAGAGAACAGCGGGGGGGACAGCAGTACTTC
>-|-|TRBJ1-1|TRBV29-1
CSVADIAKNTEAFF
TGCAGCGTTGCTGACATAGCTAAGAACACTGAAGCTTTCTTT
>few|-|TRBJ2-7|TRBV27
CASSLGAIYEQYF
TGTGCCAGCAGTTTAGGGGCGATCTACGAGCAGTACTTC
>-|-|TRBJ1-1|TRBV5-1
CASSVVGTEAFF
TGCGCCAGCAGTGTTGTCGGGACTGAAGCTTTCTTT
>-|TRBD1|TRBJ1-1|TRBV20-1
CSAPGQGYTTFF
TGCAGTGCCCCGGGACAGGGATATACGACTTTCTTT
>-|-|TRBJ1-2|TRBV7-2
CVSSFVQGPGYGYTF
TGTGTCAGCAGCTTCGTTCAGGGACCGGGATATGGCTACACCTTC
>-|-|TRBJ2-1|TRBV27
CASSFSGVYNEQFF
TGTGCCAGCAGTTTTTCAGGGGTCTACAATGAGCAGTTCTTC
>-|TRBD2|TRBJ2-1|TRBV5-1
CASSFLAAEVDEQFF
TGCGCCAGCAGCTTCCTAGCGGCGGAAGTGGATGAGCAGTTCTTC
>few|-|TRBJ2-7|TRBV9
CASSVDGRAYEQYF
TGTGCCAGCAGCGTAGATGGTAGGGCTTACGAGCAGTACTTC
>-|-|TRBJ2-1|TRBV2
CASSEAGRVYNEQFF
TGTGCCAGCAGTGAAGCGGGCCGGGTGTACAATGAGCAGTTCTTC
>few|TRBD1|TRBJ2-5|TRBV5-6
CASSLDRGTVETQYF
TGTGCCAGCAGCCTGGACAGGGGTACAGTGGAGACCCAGTACTTC
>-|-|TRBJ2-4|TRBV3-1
CASSHRGRDIQYF
TGTGCCAGCAGCCACCGGGGGAGAGACATTCAGTACTTC
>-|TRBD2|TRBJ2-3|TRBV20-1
CSARDPGLAGGYTQYF
TGCAGTGCTAGAGATCCCGGACTAGCGGGGGGATATACGCAGTATTTT
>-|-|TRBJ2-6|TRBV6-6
CASSYSQSRWGPNVLTF
TGTGCCAGCAGTTACTCCCAATCCCGGTGGGGGCCAAACGTCCTGACTTTC
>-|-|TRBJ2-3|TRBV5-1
CASNDEAGSTDTQYF
TGCGCCAGCAACGACGAGGCTGGGAGCACAGATACGCAGTATTTT
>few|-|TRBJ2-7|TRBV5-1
CASSLAGINEQYF
TGCGCCAGCAGCTTGGCAGGGATAAACGAGCAGTACTTC
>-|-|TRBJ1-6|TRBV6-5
CASSWDRSSYNSPLHF
TGTGCCAGCAGTTGGGACCGCAGCTCCTATAATTCACCCCTCCACTTT
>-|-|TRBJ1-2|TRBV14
CASSEWEGRRPTF
TGTGCCAGCAGCGAATGGGAAGGTCGCAGGCCCACCTTC
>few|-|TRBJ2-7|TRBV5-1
CASSLVSGGGSEQYF
TGCGCCAGCAGCTTGGTGTCAGGCGGGGGCAGCGAGCAGTACTTC
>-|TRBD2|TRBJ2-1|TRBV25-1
CASSEFGLAGDNEQFF
TGTGCCAGCAGTGAATTTGGCCTAGCGGGGGACAATGAGCAGTTCTTC
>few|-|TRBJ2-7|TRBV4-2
CASSQEMWQEQYF
TGTGCCAGCAGCCAAGAAATGTGGCAGGAGCAGTACTTC
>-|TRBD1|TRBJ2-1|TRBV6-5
CASSTTGDPRYEQFF
TGTGCCAGCAGTACGACAGGGGACCCCAGGTATGAGCAGTTCTTC
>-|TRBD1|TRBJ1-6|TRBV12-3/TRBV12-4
CDSSLRGQGSSPLHF
TGTGACAGCAGCCTTCGGGGACAGGGGTCCTCGCCCCTCCACTTT
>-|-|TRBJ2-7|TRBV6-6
CASSSTTGFGSYEQYF
TGTGCCAGCAGTTCCACTACAGGGTTCGGGTCCTACGAGCAGTACTTC
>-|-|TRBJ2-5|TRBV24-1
CATSALGPAQETQYF
TGTGCCACCAGTGCCCTCGGACCGGCCCAAGAGACCCAGTACTTC
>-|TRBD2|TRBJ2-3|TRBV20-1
CSAEGRGGGTDTQYF
TGCAGTGCGGAGGGACGGGGGGGCGGCACAGATACGCAGTATTTT
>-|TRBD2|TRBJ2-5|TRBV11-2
CASSPGTSIETQYF
TGTGCCAGCAGCCCGGGGACTAGCATAGAGACCCAGTACTTC
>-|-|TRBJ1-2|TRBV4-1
CASSQDGTGYGYTF
TGCGCCAGCAGCCAAGATGGGACGGGTTATGGCTACACCTTC
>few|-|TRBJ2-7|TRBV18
CASSPPSRTYYEQYF
TGTGCCAGCTCACCGCCCTCCCGGACATACTACGAGCAGTACTTC
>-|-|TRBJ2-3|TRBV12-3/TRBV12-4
CASTLGGGEEADTQYF
TGTGCCAGCACCCTCGGAGGGGGAGAGGAGGCAGATACGCAGTATTTT
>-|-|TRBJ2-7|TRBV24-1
CAASDSPGRLYEQYF
TGTGCCGCCAGTGATTCCCCCGGACGGCTCTACGAGCAGTACTTC
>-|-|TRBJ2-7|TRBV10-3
CAISPSNEQYF
TGTGCCATCAGCCCCTCCAATGAGCAGTACTTC
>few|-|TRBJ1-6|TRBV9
CASSVGWDHNSPLHF
TGTGCCAGCAGCGTTGGGTGGGACCATAATTCACCCCTCCACTTT
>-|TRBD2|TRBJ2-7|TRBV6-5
CATKLSGGLDEQYF
TGTGCCACCAAACTTAGCGGGGGGCTCGACGAGCAGTACTTC
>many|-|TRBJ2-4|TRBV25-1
CASSETRGPKDIQYF
TGTGCCAGCAGTGAAACACGCGGGCCCAAGGACATTCAGTACTTC
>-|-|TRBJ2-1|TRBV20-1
CSAEDFYNEQFF
TGCAGTGCAGAAGACTTCTACAATGAGCAGTTCTTC
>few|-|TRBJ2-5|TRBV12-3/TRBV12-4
CASSSRRETQYF
TGTGCCAGCAGCTCAAGGCGGGAGACCCAGTACTTC
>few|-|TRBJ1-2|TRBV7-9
CASSLGLHNYGYTF
TGTGCCAGCAGCTTGGGACTGCACAACTATGGCTACACCTTC
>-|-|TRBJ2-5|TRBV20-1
CSAIKESEHSTQYF
TGCAGTGCCATCAAGGAGTCTGAACATTCTACCCAGTACTTC
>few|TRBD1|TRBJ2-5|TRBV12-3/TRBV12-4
CASSLGAGGDSGTQYF
TGTGCCAGCAGTTTAGGGGCAGGGGGCGATTCTGGGACCCAGTACTTC
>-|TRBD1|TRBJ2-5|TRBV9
CASSVAGAGGQETQYF
TGTGCCAGCAGCGTAGCCGGGGCAGGGGGCCAAGAGACCCAGTACTTC
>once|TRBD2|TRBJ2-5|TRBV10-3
CAIRAPTSGQETQYF
TGTGCCATCAGAGCCCCGACTAGCGGACAAGAGACCCAGTACTTC
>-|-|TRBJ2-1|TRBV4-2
CASKGGGNEQFF
TGTGCCAGCAAGGGGGGGGGGAATGAGCAGTTCTTC
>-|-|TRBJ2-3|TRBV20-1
CSAPFGSTDTQYF
TGCAGTGCCCCCTTTGGAAGCACAGATACGCAGTATTTT
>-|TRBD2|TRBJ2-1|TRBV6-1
CASSEPGLAGGYEQFF
TGTGCCAGCAGTGAGCCGGGACTAGCGGGGGGGTATGAGCAGTTCTTC
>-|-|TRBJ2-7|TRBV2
CASSQGPYNEQYF
TGTGCCAGCAGCCAAGGACCCTACAATGAGCAGTACTTC